The entry below describes one TCR beta chain. No antigen is known for it. Qualities for individual bases were not recorded, and no much larger clone is one base off. The data belong to a study of cytomegalovirus exposure and HLA in healthy donors (dated by TCRdb to 2015 to 2018). Looking at the study overall: According to an earlier analysis of 587 of the donors, roughly 180 million T cells yielded 117 million unique TCR beta sequences and 276 Gb of sequence data. An early release covering just under 650 HLA-typed donors comprised about 290 gigabases of sequencing data and around 80 million unique TCR sequences. Of the 300 to 500 genotyped donors, over 80% were placed in the genetic ancestry cluster associated with self-reported Caucasian donors. The study was designed to test whether signatures of past pathogen exposure could be identified by cataloging public T cell receptors. The study profiled the T cell repertoires of hundreds of subjects by immunosequencing and related them to cytomegalovirus serostatus. A separate validation cohort of about 110 different subjects was used in addition to the approximately 700-subject first cohort. The study combined high-throughput TCR immunosequencing, statistical association of individual TCRs with disease status, and machine learning to predict cytomegalovirus infection status. A later analysis re-examined previously published TCR beta repertoires from more than 600 donors and added high-resolution HLA genotyping to investigate patterns of TCR occurrence. Rather than drawing on any new phenotypic data, the later analysis identified candidate immune exposures from TCR beta sequences and the way those sequences occurred across donors. In an earlier analysis of more than 550 of the donors, high-throughput TCR beta sequencing was used to judge whether each TCR beta V gene segment behaved as functional or pseudogenic. Donor age, sex, ethnicity and CMV serostatus were compiled together with the repertoire data. A later genetic analysis took genome-wide SNP genotypes for about 55% of the 666 donors and used that subset as a discovery cohort. Every discovery cohort repertoire had been produced on one sequencing platform. HLA typing included class I and class II loci at four-digit resolution. The number of donors typed differed by locus, with about 629-640 for A, B, C, DRB1 and DQB1, more than 500 for DQA1, 606 for DPA1, and roughly 450 for DPB1. Roughly 5 DR-DQ haplotypes were handled as single units for association and clustering, since linkage in the cohort was strong. Across some 400 genotyped donors of the cohort, an average of approximately 240,000 unique TCR beta nucleotide sequences per donor were sequenced, and roughly 18% of those sequences were non-productive. Results and caveats for the whole study, not just this receptor: Because the 87-base-pair reads could not distinguish some IMGT-functional V segments, including TRBV6-2 and TRBV6-3, those segments were excluded. Immune exposure information for the cohort was limited to CMV serostatus. A total of some 180 TCR beta chains were listed by the study as associated with cytomegalovirus. Most TCR sequences were seen in very few donors, while some public TCRs were found in many individuals. Most CMV-associated TCR beta chains appeared to be HLA-restricted in a later analysis, and the HLA associations seemed to be driven largely by CMV exposure. A later analysis found that TCR association rates varied across HLA loci, with DRB1 alleles showing the most associated TCRs and HLA-C alleles the fewest. The classifier was reported to diagnose cytomegalovirus status with high specificity and sensitivity in both the original cohort and the validation cohort. The sequencing pipeline was judged likely to have produced a cluster of highly shared sequence variants as a technical artifact. Broadly in line with IMGT annotations, most TCR beta V segments showed up in productive rearrangements about 87% or about 30% of the time in an earlier analysis of under 700 of the donors. In a later analysis, HLA-associated TCR beta chains were found to be more clonally expanded and to have lower generation probabilities than equally common non-associated chains. Approximately 16 rarely observed V segments, including chromosome 9 orphons, were excluded from the earlier analysis of just under 600 of the donors because counts were too low. A further reported finding was that TCR beta sequences accurately predicted the HLA-A and HLA-B alleles for most subjects in the first cohort. This cohort had only TCR beta chains sequenced, and the lack of alpha or paired-chain data limited which features could be detected. When HLA alleles, especially DR and DQ, strongly co-occurred, TCR associations were difficult to assign to individual alleles. Because some donors lacked HLA typing at each locus, the association tests relied only on the typed subset. Sequencing depth was assumed to be roughly uniform across donors in the presence/absence analyses, though that assumption may not hold. At a false discovery rate of 0.05, a later analysis linked about 16,000 TCR beta sequences to specific HLA alleles. In a later genetic analysis, a missense DCLRE1C variant was associated with V-gene and J-gene trimming of TCR beta chains, and the association was replicated in an independent cohort. Linkage disequilibrium might explain the correlated functional status among segregating V segments, but an unknown experimental factor could not be ruled out. Compared with the approximately 670-donor mean, donors in an Asian-associated ancestry cluster had fewer N-insertions in productive TCRs, according to a later genetic analysis. According to a later analysis, parvovirus B19, influenza, CMV and Epstein-Barr virus appeared linked to several top co-occurrence clusters. In vitro tests confirmed that a few of the cytomegalovirus-associated TCR beta chains recognize cytomegalovirus antigens. It was suggested by the authors that the approach could potentially be generalized to other disease states and immunological phenotypes.

The cysteine opens and the phenylalanine closes a CDR3 of 11 amino acids. CDR3 DNA only is kept here, 33 bases in frame from base 1. Taken from the germline V gene, the CDR1 and CDR2 loops are MNHNS and SASEGT. V drops 6 bases and J drops 5 bases, leaving 7 bases in between. The method was the immunoSEQ multiplex PCR assay. For the multiplex PCR, a mixture combining 60 forward primers for TCR Vbeta segments and 13 reverse primers for TCR Jbeta segments was used. The CDR3 region of rearranged TCR beta genes was amplified from genomic DNA with a multiplex PCR assay. The Illumina HiSeq System was used to sequence the amplified TCR beta libraries as 87-base-pair reads. The authors' analysis ran thus. A later analysis tallied roughly 78 million unique TCR beta chains across the 666 repertoires, and about 10 million of those chains were shared by two or more donors. Raw reads were error-corrected and collapsed into unique sequences by a nearest-neighbor algorithm in which closely related sequences were merged to remove PCR and sequencing errors. Alignment of CDR3 sequences to IMGT reference sequences was used to assign V, D and J gene segments. For a sequence to be retained, a match of at least six nucleotides was required to both a V gene segment and a J gene segment. A rearrangement counted as productive if the CDR3 had no stop codons and remained in frame with V and J, and every other rearrangement counted as non-productive. CDR3 was defined by IMGT convention, running from the second conserved V-encoded cysteine to the conserved J-encoded phenylalanine. In an earlier analysis of roughly 580 of the donors, sequences lacking an unambiguous match to a single V gene segment were excluded. An earlier analysis of 500 to 600 of the donors classified V segments as functional when productive rearrangements were above 56.7% and as segregating when the standard deviation between donors was above 5%. A statistical classification framework was developed to diagnose cytomegalovirus status using the catalog of TCR beta chain sequences. In a later analysis, TCR nucleotide sequences were compared against IMGT/GENE-DB human TR gene sequences so that V and J genes could be assigned. Using the TCRdist pipeline, a later analysis assigned CDR3 sequences along with most-parsimonious VDJ recombination scenarios. In a later analysis, each TCR beta chain was defined by its CDR3 amino acid sequence together with its V-gene family, and reads lacking a unique V-gene family were excluded. In a later analysis, 450 to 600 highly shared, low-generation-probability nucleotide sequences were removed to address suspected cross-contamination and a sequencing artifact. In a later analysis, a clonal expansion index was calculated for each public chain from normalized within-repertoire ranks of inferred template counts. Generation probabilities in a later analysis came from a VDJ recombination model fitted to out-of-frame rearrangements, and those results were checked against IGoR. In a later analysis, TCR-TCR, TCR-HLA and TCR-CMV co-occurrence was scored with hypergeometric tests, and a repertoire-size bias correction was applied to TCR pairs. False discovery rates were estimated in a later analysis by permuting HLA or CMV assignments 20 times. In a later analysis, co-occurring TCRs were grouped using DBSCAN, with TCRdist sequence similarity added in when clustering inside HLA-allele-positive subsets. Co-occurrence clustering excluded repertoires with fewer than 30,000 or more than 120,000 public chains, plus five with anomalous nucleotide sharing. TCRdb mirrors the immuneACCESS table, restricted to in-frame sequences. Some clones are absent from its copies; in checked studies, under half trace to an unresolved V gene, and the reason for the others is unknown. Clone size and the V and J calls come from that table; the DNA yielded D and trimming. The sample table holds some 130,000 clones, of which 70% to 80% were seen once. Of the sample, around 2% is held by the ten largest clones.

The cohort consisted of more than 650 healthy bone marrow donors. At the time of sampling, every cohort member was nominally healthy, though immune exposures that went unrecorded were likely present. The donor tested CMV seropositive, placing the donor among the approximately 290 seropositive members of the cohort. A peripheral blood sample was collected from each donor, and TCR beta sequencing was performed on peripheral blood mononuclear cells. Genomic DNA was extracted from the blood cell samples with the Qiagen DNeasy Blood Extraction Kit. Sequenced: PBMCs. Recombination linked TRBV6-1 to TRBJ1-1; a weak D assignment points to TRBD1 (5 bases agree). The receptor comes from a female donor in good health and CMV-seropositive. The DNA is TGTGCCAGCAGGGGGGGAACTGAAGCTTTCTTT. Its protein reads: CASRGGTEAFF.